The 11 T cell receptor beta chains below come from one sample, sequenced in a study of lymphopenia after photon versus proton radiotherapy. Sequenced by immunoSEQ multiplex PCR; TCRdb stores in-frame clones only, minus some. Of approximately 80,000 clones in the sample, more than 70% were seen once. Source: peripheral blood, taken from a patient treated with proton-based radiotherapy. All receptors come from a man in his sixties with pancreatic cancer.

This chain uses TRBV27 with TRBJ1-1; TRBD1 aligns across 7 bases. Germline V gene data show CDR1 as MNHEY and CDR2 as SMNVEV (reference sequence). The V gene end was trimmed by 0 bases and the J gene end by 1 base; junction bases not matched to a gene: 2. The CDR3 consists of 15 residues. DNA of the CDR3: TGTGCCAGCAGTTTATCGTGGGACAGGAACACTGAAGCTTTCTTT. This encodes CASSLSWDRNTEAFF.

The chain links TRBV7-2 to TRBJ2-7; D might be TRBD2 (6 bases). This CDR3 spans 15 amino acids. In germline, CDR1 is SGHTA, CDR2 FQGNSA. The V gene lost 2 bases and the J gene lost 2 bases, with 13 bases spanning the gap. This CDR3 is CASSLRSPGAYEQYF. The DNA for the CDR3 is TGTGCCAGCAGCTTAAGGTCTCCGGGGGCCTACGAGCAGTACTTC.

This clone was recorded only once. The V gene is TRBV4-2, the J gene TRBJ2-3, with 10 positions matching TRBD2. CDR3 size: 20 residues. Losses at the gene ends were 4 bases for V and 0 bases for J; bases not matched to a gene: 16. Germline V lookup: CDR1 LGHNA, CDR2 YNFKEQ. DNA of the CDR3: TGTGCCAGCAGCCCGAAGGCTAGCGGGAGAATGATTCTTAGCACAGATACGCAGTATTTT. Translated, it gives CASSPKASGRMILSTDTQYF.

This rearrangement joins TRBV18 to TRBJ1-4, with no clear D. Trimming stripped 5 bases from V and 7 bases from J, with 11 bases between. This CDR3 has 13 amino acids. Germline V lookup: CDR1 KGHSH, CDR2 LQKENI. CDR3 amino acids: CASSDVGSEKLFF. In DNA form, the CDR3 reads TGTGCCAGCTCAGATGTCGGGAGTGAAAAACTGTTTTTT.

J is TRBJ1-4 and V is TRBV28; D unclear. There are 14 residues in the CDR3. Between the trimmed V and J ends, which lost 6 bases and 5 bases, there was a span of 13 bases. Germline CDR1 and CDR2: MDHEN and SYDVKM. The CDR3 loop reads CASRLSSWNEKLFF. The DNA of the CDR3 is TGTGCCAGCAGGTTGTCGAGTTGGAATGAAAAACTGTTTTTT. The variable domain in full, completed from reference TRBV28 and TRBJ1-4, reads DVKVTQSSRYLVKRTGEKVFLECVQDMDHENMFWYRQDPGLGLRLIYFSYDVKMKEKGDIPEGYSVSREKKERFSLILESASTNQTSMYLCASRLSSWNEKLFFGSGTQLSVL.

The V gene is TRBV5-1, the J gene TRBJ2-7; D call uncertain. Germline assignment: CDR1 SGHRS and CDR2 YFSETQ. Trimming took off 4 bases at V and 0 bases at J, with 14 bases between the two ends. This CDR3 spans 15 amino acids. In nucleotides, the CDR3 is TGCGCCAGCAGCCCGATAACGACGCCCTCCTACGAGCAGTACTTC. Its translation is CASSPITTPSYEQYF.

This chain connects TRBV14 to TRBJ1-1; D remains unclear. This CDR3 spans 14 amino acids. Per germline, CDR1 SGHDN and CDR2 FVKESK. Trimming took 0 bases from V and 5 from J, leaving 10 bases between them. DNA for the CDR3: TGTGCCAGCAGCCAAGAATCGGCTAGTACTGAAGCTTTCTTT. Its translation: CASSQESASTEAFF.

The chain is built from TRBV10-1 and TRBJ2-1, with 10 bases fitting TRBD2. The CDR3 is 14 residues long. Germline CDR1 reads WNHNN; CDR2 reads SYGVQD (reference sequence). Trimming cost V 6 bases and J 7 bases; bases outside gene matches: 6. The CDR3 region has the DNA TGCGCCAGCAGAGGGACTAGCGACGGGAATGAGCAGTTCTTC. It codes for CASRGTSDGNEQFF.

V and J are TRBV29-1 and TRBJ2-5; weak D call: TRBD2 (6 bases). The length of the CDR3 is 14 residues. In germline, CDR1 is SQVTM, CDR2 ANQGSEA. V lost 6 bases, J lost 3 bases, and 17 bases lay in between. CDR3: CSVRDSRREETQYF. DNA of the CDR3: TGCAGCGTCCGGGACTCCAGGCGGGAAGAGACCCAGTACTTC.

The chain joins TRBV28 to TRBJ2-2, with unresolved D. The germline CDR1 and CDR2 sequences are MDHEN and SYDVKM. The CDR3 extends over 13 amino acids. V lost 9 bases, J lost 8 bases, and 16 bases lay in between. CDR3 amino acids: CASRRRFTGELFF. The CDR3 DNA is TGTGCCAGTAGGCGACGGTTCACAGGGGAGCTGTTTTTT.

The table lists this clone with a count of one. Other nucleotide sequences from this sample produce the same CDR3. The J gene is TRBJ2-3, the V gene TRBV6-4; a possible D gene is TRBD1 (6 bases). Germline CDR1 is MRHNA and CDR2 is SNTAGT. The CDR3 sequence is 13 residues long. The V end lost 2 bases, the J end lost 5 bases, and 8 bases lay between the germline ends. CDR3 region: CASSDSRGDTQYF. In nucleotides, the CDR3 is TGTGCCAGCAGTGACAGCAGGGGAGATACGCAGTATTTT.